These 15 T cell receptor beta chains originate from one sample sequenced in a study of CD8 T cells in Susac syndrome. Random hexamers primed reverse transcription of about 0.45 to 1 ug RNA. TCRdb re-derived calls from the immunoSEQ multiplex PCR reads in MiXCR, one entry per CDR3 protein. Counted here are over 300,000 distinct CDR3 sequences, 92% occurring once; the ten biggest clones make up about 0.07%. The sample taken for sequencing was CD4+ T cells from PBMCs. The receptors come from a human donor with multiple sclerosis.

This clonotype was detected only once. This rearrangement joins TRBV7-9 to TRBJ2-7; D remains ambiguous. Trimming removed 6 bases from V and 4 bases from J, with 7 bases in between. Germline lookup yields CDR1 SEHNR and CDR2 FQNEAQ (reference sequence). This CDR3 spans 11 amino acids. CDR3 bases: TGTGCCAGCAGGGCTTATTACGAGCAGTACTTC. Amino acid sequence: CASRAYYEQYF.

CDR3 bases: TGTGCCAGTAGTATAGCGTCCCGACAGTTGAACACTGAAGCTTTCTTT. As protein: CASSIASRQLNTEAFF. This chain connects TRBV19 to TRBJ1-1; a possible D gene is TRBD1 (5 bases). Germline lookup yields CDR1 LNHDA and CDR2 SQIVND (reference sequence). The CDR3 totals 16 residues. Trimming cost V 1 base and J 0 bases, with 12 bases left between them.

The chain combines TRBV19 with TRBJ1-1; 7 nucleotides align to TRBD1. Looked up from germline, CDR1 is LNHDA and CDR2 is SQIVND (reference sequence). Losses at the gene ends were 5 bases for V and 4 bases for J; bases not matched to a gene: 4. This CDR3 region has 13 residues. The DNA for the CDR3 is TGTGCCAGTAGTGTACAGGGGCGCACTGAAGCTTTCTTT. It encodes CASSVQGRTEAFF.

The CDR3 region has the DNA TGTGCCAGCAGCTCTATCGCAGGTGCCAATCAGCCCCAGCATTTT. Translated: CASSSIAGANQPQHF. V and J are TRBV7-8 and TRBJ1-5; D unclear. CDR1 is SGHVS and CDR2 is FQNEAQ in the germline V gene. The CDR3 is 15 residues long. V was clipped by 4 bases and J by 3 bases, with 13 bases between them.

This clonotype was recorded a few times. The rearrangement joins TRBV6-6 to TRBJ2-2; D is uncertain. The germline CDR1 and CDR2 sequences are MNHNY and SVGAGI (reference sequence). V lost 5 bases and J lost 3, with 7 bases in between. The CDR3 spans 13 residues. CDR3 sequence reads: CASSLQDTGELFF. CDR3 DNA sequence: TGTGCCAGCAGTCTACAAGACACCGGGGAGCTGTTTTTT.

This chain's CDR3 is CSARDLRGPYGYTF. The CDR3, as DNA: TGCAGTGCTAGAGATCTCAGGGGTCCATACGGCTACACCTTC. V is TRBV20-1 and J is TRBJ1-2; D might be TRBD1 (6 bases). Germline CDR1 and CDR2: DFQATT and SNEGSKA (reference sequence). The CDR3 runs 14 residues. Deletions cut 0 bases from V and 8 bases from J, with 16 bases between.

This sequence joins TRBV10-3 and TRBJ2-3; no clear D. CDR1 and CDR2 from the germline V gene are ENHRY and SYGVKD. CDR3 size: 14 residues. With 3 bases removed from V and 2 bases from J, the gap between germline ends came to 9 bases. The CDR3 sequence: CAISDPQYTDTQYF. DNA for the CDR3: TGTGCCATCAGTGATCCCCAGTACACAGATACGCAGTATTTT.

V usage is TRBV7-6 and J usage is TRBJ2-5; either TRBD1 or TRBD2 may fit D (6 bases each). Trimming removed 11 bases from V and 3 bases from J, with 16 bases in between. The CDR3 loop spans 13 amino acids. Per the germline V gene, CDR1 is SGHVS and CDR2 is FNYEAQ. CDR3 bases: TGTGCCGGGGCCGTTAGGGGGGAAGAGACCCAGTACTTC. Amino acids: CAGAVRGEETQYF.

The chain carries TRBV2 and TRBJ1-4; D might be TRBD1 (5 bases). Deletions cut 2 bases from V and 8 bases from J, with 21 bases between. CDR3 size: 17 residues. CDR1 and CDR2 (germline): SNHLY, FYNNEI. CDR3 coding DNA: TGTGCCAGCAGTGAACGGGGACGCCGGACTGTTAACGAAAAACTGTTTTTT. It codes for CASSERGRRTVNEKLFF.

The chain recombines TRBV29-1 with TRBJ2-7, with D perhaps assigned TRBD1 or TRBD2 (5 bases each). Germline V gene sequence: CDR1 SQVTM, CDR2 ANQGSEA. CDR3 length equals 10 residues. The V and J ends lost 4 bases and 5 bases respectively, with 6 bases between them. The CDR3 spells CSVGDHEQYF. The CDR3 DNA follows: TGCAGCGTTGGGGACCACGAGCAGTACTTC.

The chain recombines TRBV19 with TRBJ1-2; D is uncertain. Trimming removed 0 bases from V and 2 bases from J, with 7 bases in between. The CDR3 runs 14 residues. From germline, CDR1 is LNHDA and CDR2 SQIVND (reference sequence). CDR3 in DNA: TGTGCCAGTAGTATAGAGACGGGGAACTATGGCTACACCTTC. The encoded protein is CASSIETGNYGYTF.

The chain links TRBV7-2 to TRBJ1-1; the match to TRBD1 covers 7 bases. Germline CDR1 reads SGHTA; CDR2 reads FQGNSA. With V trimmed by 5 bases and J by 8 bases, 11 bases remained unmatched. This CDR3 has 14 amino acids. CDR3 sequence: CASSLQGRSGEAFF. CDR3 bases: TGTGCCAGCAGCCTACAGGGGAGGAGTGGGGAAGCTTTCTTT.

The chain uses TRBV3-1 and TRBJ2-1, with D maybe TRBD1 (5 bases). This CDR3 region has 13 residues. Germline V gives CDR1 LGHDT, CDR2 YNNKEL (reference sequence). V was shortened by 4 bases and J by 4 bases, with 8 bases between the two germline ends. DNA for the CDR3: TGTGCCAGCAGCCTAGGGGCATACAATGAGCAGTTCTTC. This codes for CASSLGAYNEQFF.

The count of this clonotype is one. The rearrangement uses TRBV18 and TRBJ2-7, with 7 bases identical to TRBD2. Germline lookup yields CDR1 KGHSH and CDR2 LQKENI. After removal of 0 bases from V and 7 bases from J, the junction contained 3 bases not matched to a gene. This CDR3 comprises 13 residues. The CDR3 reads CASSPPGTKEQYF. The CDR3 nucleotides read TGTGCCAGCTCACCACCTGGGACTAAGGAGCAGTACTTC.

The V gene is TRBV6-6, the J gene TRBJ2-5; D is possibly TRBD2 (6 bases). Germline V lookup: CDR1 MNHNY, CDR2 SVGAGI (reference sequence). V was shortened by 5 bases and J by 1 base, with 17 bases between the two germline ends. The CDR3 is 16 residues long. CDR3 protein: CASSAPKAGAQETQYF. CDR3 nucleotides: TGTGCCAGCAGTGCCCCGAAAGCGGGTGCCCAAGAGACCCAGTACTTC.